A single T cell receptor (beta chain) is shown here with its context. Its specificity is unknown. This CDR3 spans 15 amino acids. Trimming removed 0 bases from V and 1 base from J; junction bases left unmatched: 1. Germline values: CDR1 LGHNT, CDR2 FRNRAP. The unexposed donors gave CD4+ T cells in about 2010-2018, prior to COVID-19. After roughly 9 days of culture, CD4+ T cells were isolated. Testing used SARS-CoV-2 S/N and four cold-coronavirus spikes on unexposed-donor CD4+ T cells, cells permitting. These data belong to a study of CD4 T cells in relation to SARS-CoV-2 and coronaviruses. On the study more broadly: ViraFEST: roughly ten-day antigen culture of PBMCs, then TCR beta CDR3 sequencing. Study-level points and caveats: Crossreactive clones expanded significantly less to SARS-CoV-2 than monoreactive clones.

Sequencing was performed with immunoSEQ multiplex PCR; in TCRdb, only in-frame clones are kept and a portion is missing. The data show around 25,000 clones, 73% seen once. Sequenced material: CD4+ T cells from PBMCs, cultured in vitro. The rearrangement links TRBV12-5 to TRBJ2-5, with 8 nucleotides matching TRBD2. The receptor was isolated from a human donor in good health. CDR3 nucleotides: TGTGCTAGTGGTTTGGTAACTAGCGGCCAAGAGACCCAGTACTTC. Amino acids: CASGLVTSGQETQYF.